This TCR beta chain was sequenced in a study of T cell responses to AZD1222 COVID-19 vaccine. Study-level background: The study pooled second doses at about 4 or about 12 weeks. Whole-study results and caveats: The donor cohort was predominantly white British with a female majority, and clonal diversity may have been underestimated. Only six or seven AZD1222 recipients tested seropositive at baseline. Distributed over spike, vaccine-associated CD4 TCRs predominated at 160-218 and 743-854.

Only in-frame clones appear in the TCRdb table, and some are missing; sequencing was by immunoSEQ multiplex PCR. The repertoire holds tens of thousands of clones, 85% to 90% seen once, with 5.7% in the top ten. Points on this clone: No antigen is known for it.

CDR1 and CDR2 from the germline V gene are MNHEY and SVGAGI. This CDR3 is 16 amino acids long. V was pared by 0 bases and J by 7 bases, with 18 bases between. The origin of this receptor is an adult in good health. The source was peripheral blood, collected on day 0 of AZD1222 vaccination. This chain links TRBV6-5 with TRBJ1-2; possible D gene TRBD1, 6 bases. CDR3 in DNA: TGTGCCAGCAGTTACTCGTATGTGACAGGATATCTTGGCTACACCTTC. Protein: CASSYSYVTGYLGYTF.